This TCR beta chain derives from a study of blood T cell repertoires in COVID-19. Study summary: Both acute and convalescent COVID-19 samples were obtained from the United States, Italy and Spain. In each case, the material was cDNA or gDNA derived from T cells, B-cell-depleted T cells, or PBMCs.

Under the authors' procedure: Counts of nucleated cells, estimated from reference gene primer amplification, were obtained. The repertoire was sequenced with immunoSEQ multiplex PCR; TCRdb's copy has only in-frame clones and lacks some. V and J calls and clone size are copied from that table; D and trimming were computed from the DNA. Counted here are about 370,000 clones, 80% to 90% occurring once; the ten biggest clones make up approximately 3%. Enrolment of Seattle patients took place during active infection, and they were followed longitudinally. Trimming removed 5 bases from V and 3 bases from J; junction bases left unmatched: 17. Germline V gene sequence: CDR1 LNHDA, CDR2 SQIVND (reference sequence). The CDR3 runs 18 residues.

The clonotype comes from a woman aged 25 to 45 with COVID-19, enrolled during active disease. The chain couples TRBV19 to TRBJ1-2, with 8 bases matching TRBD1. The sample comprised peripheral blood. The CDR3 loop is CASSPFLIYRGWDYGYTF. CDR3 nucleotide sequence: TGTGCCAGTAGTCCTTTCCTCATTTACAGGGGGTGGGACTATGGCTACACCTTC. The complete variable domain, with remaining parts taken from reference TRBV19 and TRBJ1-2, reads DGGITQSPKYLFRKEGQNVTLSCEQNLNHDAMYWYRQDPGQGLRLIYYSQIVNDFQKGDIAEGYSVSREKKESFPLTVTSAQKNPTAFYLCASSPFLIYRGWDYGYTFGSGTRLTVV.